Shown below are 25 T cell receptor beta chains from a single sample sequenced in a study of response to subunit inactivated influenza vaccine. One entry per CDR3 protein results from TCRdb running MiXCR on the RT-PCR reads. The sample holds under 550,000 distinct CDR3 sequences; around 7.7% are singletons and the top ten take around 12%. Sample: PBMCs from blood, taken roughly 24 months after vaccination. These TCRs come from a man aged 45 to 75 who received an inactivated influenza vaccine.

This clonotype was seen repeatedly, ten times or more. The V gene is TRBV4-2, the J gene TRBJ2-7; weak D call: TRBD1 (6 bases). Trimming shortened V by 0 bases and J by 9 bases, and 15 bases separated the two germline ends. This CDR3 is 14 amino acids long. CDR1 and CDR2 from the germline V gene are LGHNA and YNFKEQ. Here the CDR3 DNA reads TGTGCCAGCAGCCAAGATAGGCCAGGGACACCGCAGTACTTC. This encodes CASSQDRPGTPQYF.

The chain links TRBV2 to TRBJ2-1; D is perhaps TRBD2 (5 bases). V lost 5 bases and J 5 bases, leaving 10 bases between the germline ends. The CDR3 consists of 13 residues. Germline lookup yields CDR1 SNHLY and CDR2 FYNNEI. CDR3 residues: CASSYGLNNEQFF. The CDR3, as DNA: TGTGCCAGCAGTTATGGACTTAACAATGAGCAGTTCTTC.

This chain connects TRBV15 to TRBJ1-6; 7 positions match TRBD1. The germline gives CDR1 LNHNV, CDR2 YYDKDF (reference sequence). After removal of 4 bases from V and 7 bases from J, the junction contained 7 bases not matched to a gene. The CDR3 runs to 15 residues. The CDR3: CATSTGRGRNSPLHF. CDR3 bases: TGTGCCACCAGCACCGGAAGGGGGCGGAATTCACCCCTCCACTTT. Combining the CDR3 with reference TRBV15 and TRBJ1-6 gives the whole variable domain DAMVIQNPRYQVTQFGKPVTLSCSQTLNHNVMYWYQQKSSQAPKLLFHYYDKDFNNEADTPDNFQSRRPNTSFCFLDIRSPGLGDTAMYLCATSTGRGRNSPLHFGNGTRLTVT.

This clonotype was picked up a small number of times. The rearrangement links TRBV24-1 to TRBJ2-3; 7 bases are a match to TRBD2. Germline CDR1 and CDR2: KGHDR and SFDVKD. The CDR3 is 14 residues long. V lost 12 bases, J lost 0 bases, and 8 bases stayed unmatched. CDR3 sequence (DNA): TGTGCCTCAAGCGGGGATAGCAGCACAGATACGCAGTATTTT. It specifies CASSGDSSTDTQYF.

This clonotype occurred many times. The chain couples TRBV11-1 to TRBJ1-1; 10 bases fit TRBD1. This CDR3 comprises 14 residues. From germline, CDR1 is SGHAT and CDR2 FQDESV (reference sequence). With V trimmed by 3 bases and J by 5 bases, 3 bases remained unmatched. As DNA, the CDR3 is TGTGCCAGCAGCTTTGCGGACAGGGGGACTGAAGCTTTCTTT. This translates into CASSFADRGTEAFF.

This clonotype appeared many times. V is TRBV5-1 and J is TRBJ2-1, with D possibly called TRBD1 or TRBD2 (5 bases each). Trimming cost V 0 bases and J 0 bases, with 7 bases left between them. Germline V gene sequence: CDR1 SGHRS, CDR2 YFSETQ. CDR3 size: 15 residues. The CDR3 here is CASSLAGSSYNEQFF. CDR3 DNA: TGCGCCAGCAGCTTGGCAGGGAGCTCCTACAATGAGCAGTTCTTC.

This clonotype was seen a handful of times. The V call is TRBV4-3, the J call TRBJ2-1, with 14 bases identical to TRBD2. The ends lost 6 bases at V and 4 bases at J; junction bases unmatched: 2. This CDR3 has 15 amino acids. The V gene's germline CDR1 is LGHNA and CDR2 YSLEER. The CDR3 sequence is CASSRLAGGYNEQFF. The CDR3 nucleotides read TGCGCCAGCAGTCGACTAGCGGGAGGGTACAATGAGCAGTTCTTC.

The chain combines TRBV4-2 with TRBJ1-2; D is undetermined. The V gene lost 2 bases and the J gene lost 4 bases, with 8 bases spanning the gap. CDR1 and CDR2 (germline): LGHNA, YNFKEQ. The CDR3 is 13 amino acids. CDR3 residues: CASSQTEIYGYTF. The CDR3 DNA reads as TGTGCCAGCAGCCAAACAGAGATCTATGGCTACACCTTC.

This clonotype was counted between two and nine times. The rearrangement joins TRBV6-2 or TRBV6-3 to TRBJ2-3, with 9 positions matching TRBD1. V was pared by 6 bases and J by 5 bases, with 6 bases of the junction left unmatched. The CDR3 is 14 amino acids. Germline loops: CDR1 MNHEY, CDR2 SVGEGT. The DNA for the CDR3 is TGTGCCAGCAGCGACAGGGGGTCCAGAGATACGCAGTATTTT. Translation: CASSDRGSRDTQYF.

At least ten counts were recorded for this clonotype. This rearrangement joins TRBV29-1 to TRBJ2-5; D is unresolved. Between the trimmed V and J ends, which lost 3 bases and 6 bases, there was a span of 11 bases. The CDR3 runs to 12 residues. CDR1 and CDR2 from the germline V gene are SQVTM and ANQGSEA. The CDR3 loop reads CSVDKSLKTQYF. The CDR3 coding sequence is TGCAGCGTTGATAAGAGCCTGAAGACCCAGTACTTC.

The chain couples TRBV4-3 to TRBJ1-4; 8 nucleotides match TRBD1. Germline V CDR1 and CDR2: LGHNA, YSLEER. This CDR3 is built from 14 residues. The junction had 5 bases not matched to a gene; V was cut back by 3 bases and J by 8 bases. CDR3 protein: CASSQRQGTEKLFF. CDR3 nucleotide sequence: TGCGCCAGCAGCCAGAGACAGGGGACCGAAAAACTGTTTTTT.

This clonotype has only one observation. The chain carries TRBV5-6 and TRBJ2-1; TRBD2 agrees at 13 bases. After removal of 3 bases from V and 1 base from J, the junction contained 7 bases not matched to a gene. The CDR3 is made up of 18 amino acids. Per germline, CDR1 SGHDT and CDR2 YYEEEE. CDR3 loop: CASSSGLAGVYSYNEQFF. CDR3 coding DNA: TGTGCCAGCAGCTCCGGACTAGCGGGAGTATATTCCTACAATGAGCAGTTCTTC.

Ten or more counts support this clonotype. The V call is TRBV12-3 or TRBV12-4, the J call TRBJ2-1; 7 bases match TRBD1. The CDR3 sequence is 13 residues long. V was clipped by 5 bases and J by 9 bases; unmatched bases: 7. This chain's CDR3 is CASSDRAWSEQFF. DNA of the CDR3: TGTGCCAGCAGTGACAGGGCATGGAGTGAGCAGTTCTTC.

This clonotype was seen ten or more times. The V call is TRBV20-1, the J call TRBJ2-7; D uncertain. The CDR3 extends over 10 amino acids. The germline V gene has CDR1 DFQATT and CDR2 SNEGSKA (reference sequence). Trimming pared 6 bases from V and 3 bases from J, leaving 6 bases between. CDR3 nucleotide sequence: TGCAGTGCCACTGACTACGAGCAGTACTTC. Translated, it gives CSATDYEQYF.

This clonotype has at least ten counts. The chain employs TRBV12-3 or TRBV12-4 and TRBJ2-3; no firm D call. Trimming shortened V by 1 base and J by 1 base, and 12 bases separated the two germline ends. The CDR3 contains 16 residues. CDR3 DNA sequence: TGTGCCAGCAGTTTAGGAGCCGGGCCCCGCACAGATACGCAGTATTTT. This sequence encodes CASSLGAGPRTDTQYF.

The sample holds a few counts of this clonotype. The gene calls are TRBV20-1 and TRBJ2-1, with D possibly being TRBD1 or TRBD2 (5 bases each). This CDR3 has 16 amino acids. Trimming pared 5 bases from V and 6 bases from J, leaving 23 bases between. CDR1 and CDR2 (germline): DFQATT, SNEGSKA (reference sequence). Here the CDR3 DNA reads TGCAGTGCTGCCGGCGTGGGGCGGAGTGGGGGCAATGAGCAGTTCTTC. Protein sequence: CSAAGVGRSGGNEQFF.

This clonotype turned up a few times. The chain recombines TRBV4-3 with TRBJ2-2; D is ambiguous. The V end was cut by 0 bases, the J end by 9 bases, with 5 bases between. CDR3 length equals 12 residues. Germline values: CDR1 LGHNA, CDR2 YSLEER. The CDR3 loop is CASSQEGRELFF. The CDR3 bases are TGCGCCAGCAGCCAAGAAGGTCGGGAGCTGTTTTTT.

This clonotype has just a few counts. The chain has TRBV7-9 and TRBJ2-5; 11 bases are a match to TRBD1. With 5 bases clipped from V and 4 bases from J, the junction kept 9 bases outside the gene matches. The CDR3 length is 16 residues. Germline CDR1 SEHNR, CDR2 FQNEAQ (reference sequence). Here the CDR3 reads CASSQSGTGGVETQYF. The CDR3 DNA is TGTGCCAGCAGCCAGAGCGGGACAGGGGGAGTAGAGACCCAGTACTTC.

In its sample, this clonotype was seen a few times. The rearrangement links TRBV4-1 to TRBJ1-6; TRBD1 agrees at 7 bases. CDR3 length: 16 residues. Per the germline V gene, CDR1 is MGHRA and CDR2 is YSYEKL. V dropped 4 bases and J dropped 5; count of bases not matched to a gene: 8. CDR3 nucleotides: TGCGCCAGCAGCCTGTCGACAGGGTTTGATAATTCACCCCTCCACTTT. This sequence encodes CASSLSTGFDNSPLHF.

This chain links TRBV20-1 with TRBJ1-2; possible D gene TRBD1, 5 bases. The CDR3 length is 15 residues. Germline CDR1 reads DFQATT; CDR2 reads SNEGSKA (reference sequence). V lost 4 bases and J 4 bases, leaving 19 bases between the germline ends. CDR3 bases: TGCAGTGCTACCCCAGGGACCCGCAACCTCTATGGCTACACCTTC. It codes for CSATPGTRNLYGYTF.

This clonotype was counted a few times. The rearrangement uses TRBV7-9 and TRBJ2-1, with 8 bases that match TRBD2. The V gene's germline CDR1 is SEHNR and CDR2 FQNEAQ (reference sequence). The CDR3 extends over 16 amino acids. Trimming at V came to 2 bases and at J to 5 bases, leaving 8 bases not matched to a gene. The CDR3 region is CASSLKSLAEDNEQFF. CDR3 coding DNA: TGTGCCAGCAGCTTAAAGTCACTAGCGGAGGACAATGAGCAGTTCTTC.

The CDR3 region has the DNA TGTGCCAGCAGCCAATTTAGAGATTCACCCCTCCACTTT. Its protein product is CASSQFRDSPLHF. This chain joins TRBV7-2 and TRBJ1-6; D is uncertain. Trimming cost V 5 bases and J 8 bases, with 10 bases left between them. Per germline, CDR1 SGHTA and CDR2 FQGNSA. The CDR3 has 13 amino acids.

This chain uses TRBV7-2 with TRBJ2-3; 12 nucleotides match TRBD2. This CDR3 has 17 residues. Germline CDR1 reads SGHTA; CDR2 reads FQGNSA. Germline trimming cut 5 bases from V and 2 bases from J; bases unmatched to any gene: 8. In DNA form, the CDR3 reads TGTGCCAGCAGCGTCCGACTAGCGGGAGATCACACAGATACGCAGTATTTT. This gives the protein CASSVRLAGDHTDTQYF.

The chain links TRBV20-1 to TRBJ2-1, with a weak D call TRBD1 (6 bases). V was trimmed by 3 bases and J by 9 bases, leaving 15 bases between them. The CDR3 is made up of 13 amino acids. Germline V gene data show CDR1 as DFQATT and CDR2 as SNEGSKA (reference sequence). Here the CDR3 reads CSASRQGRGEQFF. As DNA, the CDR3 is TGCAGTGCTAGTAGGCAGGGGCGAGGTGAGCAGTTCTTC.

This chain uses TRBV6-1 with TRBJ2-7, with D uncertain. The CDR3 covers 13 residues. Germline V gene sequence: CDR1 MNHNS, CDR2 SASEGT. With 2 bases removed from V and 4 bases from J, the gap between germline ends came to 9 bases. DNA of the CDR3: TGTGCCAGCAGTGAATACCAAACTTACGAGCAGTACTTC. Its protein product is CASSEYQTYEQYF.